The rows below give T cell receptor beta chains drawn from one sample of a study of T cell responses to AZD1222 COVID-19 vaccine. Profiled with immunoSEQ multiplex PCR; TCRdb holds only in-frame clones, not every one. The sample holds approximately 75,000 clones, roughly 84% seen once. The specimen was peripheral blood, collected 28 days after the second AZD1222 dose. The receptors stem from an adult who received the AZD1222 COVID-19 vaccine. CDR3s include the opening cysteine and the closing phenylalanine or tryptophan. The D gene is left open where the match is weak. Not all rows give a size; the values are once, few, many and, for expanded clones, a class.

V	J	size	D	DNA	CDR3
TRBV19	TRBJ1-1	.	.	TGTGCCAGTAGTCCGGGGCCGGGTTTTGGAGCTTTCTTT	CASSPGPGFGAFF
TRBV14	TRBJ1-6	once	.	TGTGCCAGCAGCCAAGGAGCCTATAATTCACCCCTCCACTTT	CASSQGAYNSPLHF
TRBV5-1	TRBJ1-5	.	.	TGCGCCAGCAGCTTGGACAGTCCGAATCAGCCCCAGCATTTT	CASSLDSPNQPQHF
TRBV7-9	TRBJ1-1	.	.	TGTCCACGACAGCTAATGAACACTGAAGCTTTCTTT	CPRQLMNTEAFF
TRBV5-1	TRBJ2-7	.	.	TGCGCCAGCAGCCGCCAAGAGACCTACGAGCAGTACTTC	CASSRQETYEQYF
TRBV25-1	TRBJ1-2	.	.	TGTGCCAGCAGATACAGGGAAAGGGAGGGCTACACCTTC	CASRYREREGYTF
TRBV5-1	TRBJ2-3	.	TRBD1	TGCGCCAGCAGCTTGGTCTACAGGGGGGAGGATACGCAGTATTTT	CASSLVYRGEDTQYF
TRBV11-2	TRBJ2-6	.	.	TGTGCCAGCAGCTTAGTGCCTGACCGGTACTCTGGGGCCAACGTCCTGACTTTC	CASSLVPDRYSGANVLTF
TRBV25-1	TRBJ2-7	.	TRBD1	TGTGCCAGCAGTGCCCCCCTGAGAGGGGGCGACACCTACGAGCAGTACTTC	CASSAPLRGGDTYEQYF
TRBV4-3	TRBJ2-1	.	.	TGCGCCAGCAGCCAAGGTGCATGGAACAATGAGCAGTTCTTC	CASSQGAWNNEQFF
TRBV7-8	TRBJ1-2	.	TRBD1	TGTGCCAGCAGCTTCTCCGCAGGGGGGCTGATTCACCTATCCTATGGCTACACCTTC	CASSFSAGGLIHLSYGYTF
TRBV5-6	TRBJ1-5	.	.	TGTGCCAGCAGCTTGGGGCAGGGACTCAATCAGCCCCAGCATTTT	CASSLGQGLNQPQHF
TRBV28	TRBJ1-1	.	.	TGTGCCAGCAGGAGGGCCGGGGCCAACACTGAAGCTTTCTTT	CASRRAGANTEAFF
TRBV6-2/TRBV6-3	TRBJ1-5	.	.	TGTGCCAGCAGTGCTCCCGGGGCGGGGACAAGACTCCTGCATTTT	CASSAPGAGTRLLHF
TRBV9	TRBJ1-3	.	TRBD1	TGTGCCAGCAGCCCCCGAGGGGACAGGTCCTCTGGAAACACCATATATTTT	CASSPRGDRSSGNTIYF
TRBV7-9	TRBJ2-5	.	.	TGTGCCAGCAGCCCCAGTGGTAGTGGAGAGACCCAGTACTTC	CASSPSGSGETQYF
TRBV7-2	TRBJ1-1	once	.	TGTGCCAGCAGCTTAGAATCAGGTCGGGGGGCTTTCTTT	CASSLESGRGAFF
TRBV6-2/TRBV6-3	TRBJ1-3	.	.	TGTGCCAGCAGTTACTCGGGACGCAGCTCTGGAAACACCATATATTTT	CASSYSGRSSGNTIYF
TRBV19	TRBJ2-2	few	.	TGTGCCAGTAGTGCCTACATGAACACCGGGGAGCTGTTTTTT	CASSAYMNTGELFF
TRBV19	TRBJ1-6	.	.	TGTGCCAGTAGTATCGCAACCTATAATTCACCCCTCCACTTT	CASSIATYNSPLHF
TRBV4-3	TRBJ2-3	.	.	TGCGCCAGCAGCCCCGACCCAGGGGTCCGGACAGATACGCAGTATTTT	CASSPDPGVRTDTQYF
TRBV6-2/TRBV6-3	TRBJ2-5	.	.	TGTGCCAGCAGTTACGCGGACCGAGAGACCCAGTACTTC	CASSYADRETQYF
TRBV19	TRBJ1-3	.	.	TGTGCCAGTATTTCACACGGGACCCGAGGAAACACCATATATTTT	CASISHGTRGNTIYF
TRBV7-6	TRBJ1-5	.	.	TGTGCCAGCAGCTTAGAGCCGGGCTTCCATCAGCCCCAGCATTTT	CASSLEPGFHQPQHF
TRBV7-3	TRBJ2-7	.	TRBD2	TGTGCCAGCAGCTCCGGCGGGGGATCGTACGAGCAGTACTTC	CASSSGGGSYEQYF
TRBV19	TRBJ2-2	once	TRBD2	TGTGCCAGTAGTACCCCTGGACTAGCGGGGGGCGTGACCGGGGAGCTGTTTTTT	CASSTPGLAGGVTGELFF
TRBV7-2	TRBJ1-5	.	.	TGTGCCAGCAGCCCCTTCCAGGGTCAGCCCCAGCATTTT	CASSPFQGQPQHF
TRBV29-1	TRBJ1-4	.	.	TGCAGCGCAAGGGGACAATTGGAAGAAAAACTGTTTTTT	CSARGQLEEKLFF
TRBV7-2	TRBJ2-5	once	.	TGTGCCAGCAGTTCCCCGGGACGCTCCGAGAGGACCCAGTACTTC	CASSSPGRSERTQYF
TRBV9	TRBJ2-1	.	.	TGTGCCAGCAGTCGCCAGGGGACCAGCTCCTACAATGAGCAGTTCTTC	CASSRQGTSSYNEQFF
TRBV7-8	TRBJ1-2	.	.	TGTGCCAGCAGCCCCGTGAGGGAGAACTATGGCTACACCTTC	CASSPVRENYGYTF
TRBV6-5	TRBJ2-7	.	.	TGTGCCAGCAGTTACTCCCCGACCTACGAGCAGTACTTC	CASSYSPTYEQYF
TRBV9	TRBJ2-3	.	.	TGTGCCAGCAGCGTTCAACCGATAAGCACAGATACGCAGTATTTT	CASSVQPISTDTQYF
TRBV19	TRBJ1-1	.	.	TGTGCCAGTATGAACGGGGGGGCGAGCACTGAAGCTTTCTTT	CASMNGGASTEAFF
TRBV3-1/TRBV3-2	TRBJ2-7	.	TRBD1	TGTGCCAGCAGCCCCGGGACAGCCTACGAGCAGTACTTC	CASSPGTAYEQYF
TRBV2	TRBJ2-3	.	TRBD2	TGTGCCAGCAGTGCAGAGCGGGGGGTTAGCACAGATACGCAGTATTTT	CASSAERGVSTDTQYF
TRBV7-2	TRBJ2-7	.	TRBD2	TGTGCCAGCAGCTTAGATCGTGGAGCGGGGCCTAGCTACGAGCAGTACTTC	CASSLDRGAGPSYEQYF
TRBV27	TRBJ2-3	few	TRBD1	TGTGCCAGCAGTCCCTCGAGGCCGGGACAGGGCACAGATACGCAGTATTTT	CASSPSRPGQGTDTQYF
TRBV2	TRBJ1-3	.	.	TGTGCCAGCAGCAAAGGGGGGCAGGGAGGAGGAAACACCATATATTTT	CASSKGGQGGGNTIYF
TRBV3-1/TRBV3-2	TRBJ1-1	.	.	TGTGCCAGCAGCCAAAGACAGCGACTGAACACTGAAGCTTTCTTT	CASSQRQRLNTEAFF
TRBV24-1	TRBJ2-5	.	.	TGTGCCACCAGTGATCCACTTTCGGTACGGGAGACCCAGTACTTC	CATSDPLSVRETQYF
TRBV30	TRBJ1-1	.	.	TGTGCCTGCCAAACCGGGACAAGAGAAGCTTTCTTT	CACQTGTREAFF
TRBV7-2	TRBJ2-7	.	TRBD1	TGTGCCAGCAGCAGACAGGGTGCTCAGGACGAGCAGTACTTC	CASSRQGAQDEQYF
TRBV7-8	TRBJ2-1	.	.	TGTGCCAGCAGCTTAAGGATAGGGGGGAGCTCCTACAATGAGCAGTTCTTC	CASSLRIGGSSYNEQFF
TRBV5-4	TRBJ2-1	.	TRBD1	TGTGCCAGCAGCTACAGGGGTCAGCTAACGGACAATGAGCAGTTCTTC	CASSYRGQLTDNEQFF
TRBV11-2	TRBJ1-1	.	TRBD1	TGTGCCAGCAGCTGGGGACAGGTGAACACTGAAGCTTTCTTT	CASSWGQVNTEAFF
TRBV28	TRBJ1-2	.	TRBD1	TGTGCCAGCAGTCCGCCCGGGACAGCACGTTACTATGGCTACACCTTC	CASSPPGTARYYGYTF
TRBV27	TRBJ2-5	.	.	TGTGCCAGCAGCACCGAGAAAACGAACTTGGGGACCCAGTACTTC	CASSTEKTNLGTQYF
TRBV6-1	TRBJ2-7	.	TRBD1	TGTGCCAGCAGTGAAGGCAGGACAGGGTTTTTTTCCGAGCAGTACTTC	CASSEGRTGFFSEQYF
TRBV15	TRBJ1-6	.	.	TGTGCCACCAGCAGGGTTCGATCTGTCTCCTATAATTCACCCCTCCACTTT	CATSRVRSVSYNSPLHF
TRBV30	TRBJ2-2	.	.	TGTGCCACCAGGCAAGAAAGCACCGGGGAGCTGTTTTTT	CATRQESTGELFF
TRBV30	TRBJ1-6	.	TRBD1	TGTGCCTGGAAAGGGACAGGGGATAATTCACCCCTCCACTTT	CAWKGTGDNSPLHF
TRBV23-1	TRBJ2-7	.	.	TGCGCCAGCAGTCCGGGGCTAGCTAGGTCCGAGCAGTACTTC	CASSPGLARSEQYF
TRBV2	TRBJ2-2	.	.	TGTGCCAGCAGCCTGCTGGGGGCCGGGGAGCTGTTTTTT	CASSLLGAGELFF
TRBV7-9	TRBJ2-7	.	.	TGTGCCAGCAGCTCCGCCCGGATGTACGAGCAGTACTTC	CASSSARMYEQYF